This TCR beta chain derives from a study of T-cell memory formation after mild COVID-19. Study as a whole: TCR clusters mostly belonged to single donors. Overall study results and limits: Pre-infection memory carried some responding clones, suggesting that cross-reactive memory joined.

This CDR3 is 14 amino acids long. V shed 3 bases and J shed 2 bases, with 11 bases lying between them. Germline V gene data show CDR1 as SGHRS and CDR2 as YFSETQ. A word on this clonotype: Its antigen is undetermined.

From the 5' RACE reads, TCRdb called clonotypes with MiXCR, one entry per CDR3 protein. The sample shows about 180,000 distinct CDR3 sequences, under 20% of them seen only once. This TCR came from an adult woman who had mild COVID-19 (a few samples of this study predate the infection). Cell type and time point are not known. The rearrangement links TRBV5-1 to TRBJ2-5, with D unclear. Source material: PBMCs or a T cell subset sorted from them (not recorded which). The CDR3 region is CASSSATRQETQYF. The DNA of the CDR3 is TGCGCCAGCAGCTCTGCTACTCGACAAGAGACCCAGTACTTC.